This is a list of T cell receptor beta chains from one sample in a study of blood T cell repertoires in COVID-19. Profiled with immunoSEQ multiplex PCR; TCRdb holds only in-frame clones, not every one. The repertoire includes about 110,000 clones, about 85% of them detected once, and around 4.8% sits in the top ten. Sequences were obtained from peripheral blood. The receptor source for this set is a human donor in a cohort sampled during active COVID-19. Both conserved end residues are part of each CDR3. The D gene is left open where the match is weak. Clone size is given for some rows only: seen once, a few or many times, or a class if the clone is expanded.

J,size,V,D,CDR3,DNA
TRBJ1-1,once,TRBV27,TRBD1,CASSFRDRGEAFF,TGTGCCAGCAGTTTCCGGGACAGGGGAGAAGCTTTCTTT
TRBJ2-7,-,TRBV10-3,-,CAISEGSSYEQYF,TGTGCCATCAGTGAAGGGAGCTCCTACGAGCAGTACTTC
TRBJ2-3,-,TRBV5-1,TRBD2,CASSRSGGTDTQYF,TGCGCCAGCAGCCGTAGCGGGGGCACAGATACGCAGTATTTT
TRBJ2-1,-,TRBV28,TRBD2,CASSPTAGLASVEQFF,TGTGCCAGCAGTCCAACAGCGGGGCTAGCCTCGGTTGAGCAGTTCTTC
TRBJ1-4,-,TRBV18,-,CASSPGGLHRWKLFF,TGTGCCAGCTCACCGGGAGGTCTGCACAGGTGGAAACTGTTTTTT
TRBJ2-3,-,TRBV27,-,CASSFRGAGTDTQYF,TGTGCCAGCAGTTTTCGGGGGGCGGGAACAGATACGCAGTATTTT
TRBJ1-6,-,TRBV5-1,-,CASSLEAGVSYNSPLHF,TGCGCCAGCAGCTTGGAGGCAGGGGTCTCCTATAATTCACCCCTCCACTTT
TRBJ2-1,-,TRBV4-1,TRBD1,CASSPTTGFYNEQFF,TGCGCCAGCAGCCCCACGACAGGGTTCTACAATGAGCAGTTCTTC
TRBJ2-3,few,TRBV7-2,-,CASSLGAPGADTQYF,TGTGCCAGCAGCTTAGGGGCCCCGGGGGCAGATACGCAGTATTTT
TRBJ1-2,many,TRBV5-1,-,CASSLDGMGKGGYTF,TGCGCCAGCAGCTTGGACGGGATGGGGAAAGGCGGCTACACCTTC
TRBJ1-3,-,TRBV25-1,-,CASMSSGNTIYF,TGTGCCAGCATGAGCTCTGGAAACACCATATATTTT
TRBJ2-2,once,TRBV9,-,CASSVTGGPNTGELFF,TGTGCCAGCAGCGTAACGGGGGGCCCCAACACCGGGGAGCTGTTTTTT
TRBJ1-4,-,TRBV4-2,-,CASSQDPSHRELFF,TGTGCCAGCAGCCAAGACCCCTCTCACCGGGAACTGTTTTTT
TRBJ2-7,-,TRBV5-4,TRBD2,CASSFSTSGSYEQYF,TGTGCCAGCAGCTTCAGTACTAGCGGGAGTTACGAGCAGTACTTC
TRBJ1-2,-,TRBV10-3,-,CAISPLKTDGYTF,TGTGCCATCAGCCCCCTTAAGACAGATGGCTACACCTTC
TRBJ2-2,-,TRBV2,TRBD1,CASRDRDTGELFF,TGTGCCAGCAGGGACAGGGACACCGGGGAGCTGTTTTTT
TRBJ2-1,-,TRBV3-1/TRBV3-2,TRBD2,CASSQEGLAGGFTNEQFF,TGTGCCAGCAGCCAAGAGGGACTAGCGGGAGGGTTCACCAATGAGCAGTTCTTC
TRBJ2-5,once,TRBV4-3,-,CASSREGAGETQYF,TGCGCCAGCAGCCGAGAAGGGGCTGGGGAGACCCAGTACTTC
TRBJ2-7,-,TRBV7-2,-,CASSYDMSSYEQYF,TGTGCCAGCAGCTACGACATGAGCTCCTACGAGCAGTACTTC
TRBJ2-7,-,TRBV27,TRBD2,CASSPDAGTTPYEQYF,TGTGCCAGCAGCCCAGACGCCGGGACTACCCCCTACGAGCAGTACTTC
TRBJ2-7,-,TRBV12-3/TRBV12-4,TRBD2,CASSPGTSPSADF,TGTGCCAGCAGCCCCGGGACTAGCCCCAGTGCGGACTTC
TRBJ1-2,-,TRBV7-2,-,CASSLAPRVYGYTF,TGTGCCAGCAGCTTAGCGCCCAGGGTTTATGGCTACACCTTC